This T cell receptor (beta chain) stems from a study of shared clonotypes between healthy human individuals. Study-level findings and limits: Only blood was sampled, and tissue TCR repertoires likely differ from blood ones. The rarefaction results pointed to incomplete sorted-subset sequencing despite large depth. Owing to a small donor count, the genetic and exposure-history diversity represented was limited.

On this clone: Its antigen remains unidentified.

CDR3 length: 14 amino acids. Per the germline V gene, CDR1 is SEHNR and CDR2 is FQNEAQ (reference sequence). Trimming cost V 6 bases and J 5 bases, with 16 bases left between them. TCRdb keeps only in-frame clones here, not all; method: immunoSEQ multiplex PCR. The data contain about 2.3 million clones, 85% to 95% of them singletons. Sequenced material: naive CD4+ T cells from PBMCs. Subset meaning: CD45RA+ positively selected. The sequence was collected from a man between 18 and 29 years old in good health. Some clones in this sample may be carry-over from other donors' samples. The chain uses TRBV7-9 and TRBJ1-1, with TRBD1 as a possible D gene (6 bases). The DNA for the CDR3 is TGTGCCAGCAGTTCACAGGGCGGAGGAACTGAAGCTTTCTTT. Translated: CASSSQGGGTEAFF.